This is a list of T cell receptor beta chains from one sample in a study of blood T cell repertoires in COVID-19. TCRdb's copy holds only in-frame clones and misses some; the assay was immunoSEQ multiplex PCR. The table lists some 460,000 clones, about 85% of them singletons. Material: PBMCs or T cells enriched from blood (not recorded which). The receptors derive from a woman aged 18-30 years with acute COVID-19. CDR3s include the opening cysteine and the closing phenylalanine or tryptophan. D genes are given only for firm matches.

>TRBV12-3/TRBV12-4|NA|TRBJ2-7
CASSYRGSYEQYF
TGTGCCAGCAGTTACCGGGGATCCTACGAGCAGTACTTC
>TRBV9|TRBD1|TRBJ1-3
CASSPHSDRRRNTIYF
TGTGCCAGCAGCCCCCATTCGGACAGGCGTCGGAACACCATATATTTT
>TRBV6-5|TRBD1|TRBJ1-6
CASSYSTGSSPLHF
TGTGCCAGCAGTTACTCGACAGGGAGCTCACCCCTCCACTTT
>TRBV2|NA|TRBJ1-5
CASMEGRGGNQPQHF
TGTGCCAGCATGGAGGGCCGTGGTGGCAATCAGCCCCAGCATTTT
>TRBV27|TRBD2|TRBJ2-7
CASSFRLAGGAGEQYF
TGTGCCAGCAGTTTTCGGCTAGCGGGAGGAGCTGGCGAGCAGTACTTC
>TRBV28|NA|TRBJ2-1
CASSLLTGGRSSYNEQFF
TGTGCCAGCAGTTTATTAACTGGGGGGAGGAGCTCCTACAATGAGCAGTTCTTC
>TRBV5-6|NA|TRBJ1-5
CASRNGQFSNQPQHF
TGTGCCAGCAGGAATGGACAGTTTAGCAATCAGCCCCAGCATTTT
>TRBV28|TRBD2|TRBJ2-7
CASSFPWLAGNQEQYF
TGTGCCAGCAGTTTCCCATGGTTAGCGGGAAACCAGGAGCAGTACTTC
>TRBV7-9|TRBD1|TRBJ1-2
CASSLDRGHYGYTF
TGTGCCAGCAGCTTAGACAGGGGGCACTATGGCTACACCTTC
>TRBV6-5|TRBD1|TRBJ1-2
CASSYSDRVDYGYTF
TGTGCCAGCAGTTACTCCGACAGGGTGGACTATGGCTACACCTTC
>TRBV12-3/TRBV12-4|TRBD1|TRBJ1-3
CASSQRQGNTIYF
TGTGCCAGCAGCCAGCGACAGGGGAACACCATATATTTT
>TRBV3-1/TRBV3-2|NA|TRBJ1-2
CASSQVPLTNYGYTF
TGTGCCAGCAGCCAAGTTCCACTTACTAACTATGGCTACACCTTC
>TRBV5-6|TRBD1|TRBJ2-7
CASSIPGTAYEQYF
TGTGCCAGCAGCATACCCGGGACAGCCTACGAGCAGTACTTC
>TRBV5-1|NA|TRBJ2-1
CASSLVAVYNEQFF
TGCGCCAGCAGCTTAGTAGCGGTCTACAATGAGCAGTTCTTC
>TRBV7-9|TRBD1|TRBJ1-5
CASSEDRALLGQPQHF
TGTGCCAGCAGCGAGGACAGGGCCCTTCTCGGGCAGCCCCAGCATTTT
>TRBV2|NA|TRBJ2-5
CASSATDRTQYF
TGTGCCAGCAGTGCAACAGATCGGACCCAGTACTTC
>TRBV7-9|TRBD1|TRBJ1-4
CASSARTGGVTNEKLFF
TGTGCCAGCAGCGCCCGGACAGGGGGCGTCACTAATGAAAAACTGTTTTTT
>TRBV24-1|NA|TRBJ1-1
CATSRSNTEAFF
TGTGCCACCAGTCGGTCCAACACTGAAGCTTTCTTT